A selection of T cell receptor beta chains follows, all from one sample in a study of beta chain features in type 1 diabetes. The data were produced by immunoSEQ multiplex PCR, yet TCRdb's version contains in-frame clones alone and is incomplete. The top ten clones hold 4% of a sample with some 250,000 clones, about 26% of them seen once. The sequenced material came from central memory CD4+ T cells from blood. These receptors all come from a man aged 25-45 years in good health. CDR3s include the opening cysteine and the closing phenylalanine or tryptophan.

V: TRBV7-7; CDR3: CASSNRLAGATQETQYF
V: TRBV14; CDR3: CASSQAQRPSYEQYF
V: TRBV21-1; CDR3: CASSKDHIAGSNYEQYF
V: TRBV19; CDR3: CASSSSGGAHNEQLF
V: TRBV30; CDR3: CAWSVGLSNEQFF
V: TRBV7-2; CDR3: CASRPSGVEDTQYF
V: TRBV25-1; CDR3: CASSERAYEQYF
V: TRBV2; CDR3: CASSGGGGTNEAFF
V: TRBV28; CDR3: CASSHTPYEQYF
V: TRBV10-3; CDR3: CATAVGGGTTEAFF
V: TRBV5-1; CDR3: CASSSDSKNYEQYF
V: TRBV6-5; CDR3: CASSSTGTRTYEQYF
V: TRBV18; CDR3: CASSPQGSTEAFF
V: TRBV30; CDR3: CASSGGPGTSQETQYF
V: TRBV6-5; CDR3: CASSYGPHEQYF
V: TRBV10-3; CDR3: CAIRASDSYEQYF
V: TRBV10-3; CDR3: CAISADRGNYGYTF
V: TRBV11-3; CDR3: CASSLKRGDTQYF
V: TRBV11-2; CDR3: CASSHTPADEAFF
V: TRBV5-1; CDR3: CASSSSGRLDTQYF
V: TRBV9; CDR3: CASSASPGADTQYF
V: TRBV30; CDR3: CAWSGQVIGQPQHF
V: TRBV30; CDR3: CAWSSGRDLLSNQPQHF
V: TRBV2; CDR3: CASKGGQGENTQYF
V: TRBV29-1; CDR3: CSSDRHSGEQFF
V: TRBV18; CDR3: CASSPRQGTDTQYF
V: TRBV5-6; CDR3: CASSFGTGKNNEQFF
V: TRBV30; CDR3: CAWSIRAGASTDTQYF
V: TRBV6-5; CDR3: CASSPLAGVFEQFF
V: TRBV7-2; CDR3: CASRRDSGSWYEQYF
V: TRBV2; CDR3: CASVRAEINYGYTF
V: TRBV29-1; CDR3: CSVDRSRGTEAFF
V: TRBV15; CDR3: CATSRDQAGLGQPQHF
V: TRBV28; CDR3: CASSAGQNYNEQFF
V: TRBV28; CDR3: CASSLTGVGYTF
V: TRBV30; CDR3: CAWALGRTDTQYF
V: TRBV27; CDR3: CASSSGTGETQYF
V: TRBV7-9; CDR3: CASSLVSGTSNTQYF
V: TRBV29-1; CDR3: CSVPGLSRTEAFF
V: TRBV29-1; CDR3: CSVARGSDPTDTQYF
V: TRBV7-2; CDR3: CASSPGRETQYF
V: TRBV7-2; CDR3: CASRPPGQGAVEQFF
V: TRBV28; CDR3: CASTKRTASNQPQHF
V: TRBV2; CDR3: CASSESIPNEQYF